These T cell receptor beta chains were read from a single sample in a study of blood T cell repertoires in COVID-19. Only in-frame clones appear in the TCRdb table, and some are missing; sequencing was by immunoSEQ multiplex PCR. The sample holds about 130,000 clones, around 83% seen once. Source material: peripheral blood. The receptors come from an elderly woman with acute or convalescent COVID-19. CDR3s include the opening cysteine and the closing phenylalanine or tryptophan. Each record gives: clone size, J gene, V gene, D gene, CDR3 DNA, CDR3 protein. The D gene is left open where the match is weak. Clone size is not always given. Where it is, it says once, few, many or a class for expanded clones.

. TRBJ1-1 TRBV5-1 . TGCGCCAGCAGCGCTACCGGACAGTTCAACACTGAAGCTTTCTTT CASSATGQFNTEAFF
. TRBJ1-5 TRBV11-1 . TGTGCCAGCAGCTTAGCCGGCGGTCGCAATCAGCCCCAGCATTTT CASSLAGGRNQPQHF
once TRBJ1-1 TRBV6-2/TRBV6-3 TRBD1 TGTGCCAGCAGTTGGGACAGGGGGCTGTCGAACACTGAAGCTTTCTTT CASSWDRGLSNTEAFF
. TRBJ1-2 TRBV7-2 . TGTGCCAGCAGCGGGGGGACGGCCGGAGGGGGCTACACCTTC CASSGGTAGGGYTF
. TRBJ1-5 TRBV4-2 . TGTGCCAGCAGCCAAGCGGGTGTTGAGGGAACGGGCAATCAGCCCCAGCATTTT CASSQAGVEGTGNQPQHF
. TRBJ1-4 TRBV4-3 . TGCGCCAGCAGCCAATACCCCCCCGACAGGTATAATGAAAAAGGACTGTTTTTT CASSQYPPDRYNEKGLFF
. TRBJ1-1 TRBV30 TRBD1 TGTGCCTGGAGTGTTAACAGGGGAACTGAAGCTTTCTTT CAWSVNRGTEAFF
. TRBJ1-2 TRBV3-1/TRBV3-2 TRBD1 TGTGCCAGCAGCCATTCAGGGGGCCTAATGATTAACTATGGCTACACCTTC CASSHSGGLMINYGYTF
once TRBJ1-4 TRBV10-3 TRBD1 TGTGCCATCAGTGACCCGACAGGGCTTAATGAAAAACTGTTTTTT CAISDPTGLNEKLFF
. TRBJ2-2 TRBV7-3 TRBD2 TGTGCCAGCAGCGCCCCCCCGGGGGGTGTTACCGGGGAGCTGTTTTTT CASSAPPGGVTGELFF
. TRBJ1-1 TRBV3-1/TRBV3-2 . TGTGCCAGCAGCCCCGCCGGGTCGCTGAACACTGAAGCTTTCTTT CASSPAGSLNTEAFF
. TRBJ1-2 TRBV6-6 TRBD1 TGTGCCAGCAGTAATCCCGGGACAGGGGATTATGGCTACACCTTC CASSNPGTGDYGYTF
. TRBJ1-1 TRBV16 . TGTGCCAGCAGCCAATCCCCAGGGGTCACTGAAGCTTTCTTT CASSQSPGVTEAFF
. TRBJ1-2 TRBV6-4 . TGTGCCAGCCCCCAGGAGGCCTCCTACACCTTC CASPQEASYTF
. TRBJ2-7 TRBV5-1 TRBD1 TGCGCCAGCAGCTTGTTTGGTGGAGGGACAGGGGGTGAGCAGTACTTC CASSLFGGGTGGEQYF
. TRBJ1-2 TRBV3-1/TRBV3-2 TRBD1 TGTGCCAGCAGCCATGGAAGGGGGCTTGGAGGCTACACCTTC CASSHGRGLGGYTF
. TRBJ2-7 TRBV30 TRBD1 TGTGCCTGGAGTCCTAGGACAGGCTTGGCGTACTTC CAWSPRTGLAYF
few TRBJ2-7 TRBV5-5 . TGTGCCAGCAGCTTCAATCGGGGGGAGCAGTACTTC CASSFNRGEQYF
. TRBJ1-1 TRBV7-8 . TGTGCCAGCAGCTCCCTAATAGGCGAGGTAGGATGGCGGGACACTGAAGCTTTCTTT CASSSLIGEVGWRDTEAFF
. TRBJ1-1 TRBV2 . TGTGCCAGCAGGTTAGAGGGTAGGGAAACTGAAGCTTTCTTT CASRLEGRETEAFF